This T cell receptor (beta chain) stems from a study of T cells in Graves' hyperthyroidism and ophthalmopathy. RNA transcripts gave rise to amplified TCR beta CDR3 regions. First-round RT-PCR targeting the TCR CDR3 was performed with the HTBI primer set. TCRdb re-analysed the multiplex PCR reads in MiXCR, keeping a single row per CDR3 protein. This sample has a few hundred thousand distinct CDR3 sequences, with roughly 46% found just once. This clonotype was counted between two and nine times. Germline and junction disagree at one end, which may indicate a read error. Patients aged 18 to 65 had newly diagnosed hyperthyroidism that had lasted under 2 months. Exclusions: uncontrolled infection, other autoimmune disease, pregnancy, lactation. This CDR3 contains 13 residues. The germline V gene encodes CDR1 ENHRY and CDR2 SYGVKD.

Sequenced material: peripheral blood or thyroid tissue (not recorded which). This TCR came from a woman aged 18-29 years with Graves' hyperthyroidism. The V and J genes are TRBV10-3 and TRBJ1-5; D remains unclear. The CDR3 here is CASSQNSNQPQHF. In DNA form, the CDR3 reads TGTGCCAGCAGTCAAAATAGCAATCAGCCCCAGCATTTT.